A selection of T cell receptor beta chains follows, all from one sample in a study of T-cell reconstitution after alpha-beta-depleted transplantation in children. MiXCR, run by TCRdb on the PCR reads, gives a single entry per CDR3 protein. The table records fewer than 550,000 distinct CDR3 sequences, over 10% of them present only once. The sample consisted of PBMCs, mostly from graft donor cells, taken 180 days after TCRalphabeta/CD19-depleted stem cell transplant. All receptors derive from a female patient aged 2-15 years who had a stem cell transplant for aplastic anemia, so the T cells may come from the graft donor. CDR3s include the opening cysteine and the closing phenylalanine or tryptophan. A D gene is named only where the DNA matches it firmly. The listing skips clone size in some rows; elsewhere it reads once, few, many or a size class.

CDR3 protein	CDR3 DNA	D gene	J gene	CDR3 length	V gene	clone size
CASSARQGYNYGYTF	TGTGCCAGCAGTGCTCGACAGGGGTACAACTATGGCTACACCTTC	TRBD1	TRBJ1-2	15	TRBV6-1	.
CASEGAGENNEQFF	TGTGCCAGCGAGGGCGCGGGAGAAAACAATGAGCAGTTCTTC	TRBD2	TRBJ2-1	14	TRBV2	.
CASSDSGLRPDTQYF	TGTGCCAGCAGCGATAGCGGGCTCCGTCCGGATACGCAGTATTTT	TRBD2	TRBJ2-3	15	TRBV11-2	.
CSASGLNIQYF	TGCAGCGCCTCCGGGTTAAACATTCAGTACTTC	.	TRBJ2-4	11	TRBV29-1	few
CATSRDLSVNTEAFF	TGTGCCACCAGCAGAGATCTGAGTGTGAACACTGAAGCTTTCTTT	.	TRBJ1-1	15	TRBV15	many
CSVENPHRAVSTEAFF	TGCAGCGTTGAAAACCCCCACAGGGCGGTTAGCACTGAAGCTTTCTTT	.	TRBJ1-1	16	TRBV29-1	.
CASSLRGDLIAEAFF	TGTGCCAGCTCTCTGAGAGGGGATTTGATCGCTGAAGCTTTCTTT	.	TRBJ1-1	15	TRBV11-2	.
CASTKYFRNLANYGYTF	TGTGCCAGCACGAAATACTTCAGGAATCTAGCTAACTATGGCTACACCTTC	.	TRBJ1-2	17	TRBV21-1	many
CASSQDFAGAPANYGYTF	TGTGCCAGCAGCCAAGATTTCGCGGGGGCCCCGGCTAACTATGGCTACACCTTC	.	TRBJ1-2	18	TRBV4-2	.
CASSLPRRAPRGDTQETQYF	TGTGCCAGCAGCCTTCCCCGCCGAGCCCCTCGGGGGGATACCCAAGAGACCCAGTACTTC	TRBD2	TRBJ2-5	20	TRBV6-5	.
CASSPTRRGAKNIQYF	TGTGCCAGCAGCCCTACACGCCGGGGAGCCAAAAACATTCAGTACTTC	.	TRBJ2-4	16	TRBV28	few
CASSVRLAKNIQYF	TGCGCCAGCAGTGTGCGGCTAGCCAAAAACATTCAGTACTTC	.	TRBJ2-4	14	TRBV10-1	.
CSATEGLAEIYEQYF	TGCAGTGCTACCGAAGGACTAGCGGAGATCTACGAGCAGTACTTC	TRBD2	TRBJ2-7	15	TRBV20-1	few
CASSVGGAGSYTEQFF	TGTGCCAGCAGCGTAGGAGGCGCGGGCTCCTACACTGAGCAGTTCTTC	.	TRBJ2-1	16	TRBV9	.
CSARVDSASYEQYF	TGCAGTGCTAGAGTGGACAGTGCCTCCTACGAGCAGTACTTC	.	TRBJ2-7	14	TRBV20-1	.
CASSMDTNHPYNEQFF	TGTGCCAGTAGTATGGACACCAATCATCCCTACAATGAGCAGTTCTTC	.	TRBJ2-1	16	TRBV19	.
CASSRSWTSGRQSTDTQYF	TGTGCCAGCAGCCGATCCTGGACTAGCGGGAGACAATCTACAGATACGCAGTATTTT	TRBD2	TRBJ2-3	19	TRBV4-2	.
CASSPKRGLGYGYTF	TGTGCCAGCAGTCCAAAAAGGGGGCTTGGCTATGGCTACACCTTC	TRBD1	TRBJ1-2	15	TRBV12-3/TRBV12-4	few
CASSLALGGGRQYF	TGTGCCAGCAGTTTAGCGCTCGGAGGGGGCCGGCAGTACTTC	.	TRBJ2-7	14	TRBV12-3/TRBV12-4	many
CASSGTGANTEAFF	TGCGCCAGCAGCGGTACAGGGGCGAACACTGAAGCTTTCTTT	TRBD1	TRBJ1-1	14	TRBV5-1	few
CASSQGSFSGSRVPEQYF	TGCGCCAGCAGCCAAGGTTCCTTTAGCGGGAGCCGAGTCCCCGAGCAGTACTTC	TRBD2	TRBJ2-7	18	TRBV4-3	.
CATSDLQGDEQFF	TGTGCCACCAGTGACTTACAGGGGGATGAGCAGTTCTTC	TRBD1	TRBJ2-1	13	TRBV24-1	few
CASSFGPGELFF	TGTGCCAGCAGCTTTGGCCCCGGGGAGCTGTTTTTT	.	TRBJ2-2	12	TRBV7-9	many
CASTSRGPNEQFF	TGTGCCAGCACCTCGCGAGGGCCTAATGAGCAGTTCTTC	.	TRBJ2-1	13	TRBV11-2	few
CASSLTSPAQETQYF	TGTGCCAGCAGTTTGACTAGCCCAGCCCAAGAGACCCAGTACTTC	TRBD2	TRBJ2-5	15	TRBV12-3/TRBV12-4	many
CASNLRPYGHEQYF	TGTGCCAGCAACCTTAGACCCTACGGCCACGAGCAGTACTTC	.	TRBJ2-7	14	TRBV2	.
CASSYSGRMNTEAFF	TGTGCCAGCAGTTACTCGGGACGGATGAACACTGAAGCTTTCTTT	.	TRBJ1-1	15	TRBV6-2/TRBV6-3	.
CATGRAGYGYTF	TGTGCCACCGGGCGGGCAGGCTATGGCTACACCTTC	.	TRBJ1-2	12	TRBV15	.
CASSNGKGSDTQYF	TGCGCCAGCAGCAACGGAAAGGGCTCAGATACGCAGTATTTT	.	TRBJ2-3	14	TRBV5-1	few
CASSPKGQGVANYGYTF	TGTGCCAGCAGTCCGAAGGGACAGGGCGTAGCTAACTATGGCTACACCTTC	TRBD1	TRBJ1-2	17	TRBV12-3/TRBV12-4	many
CASSLGTGAEGTQYF	TGCGCCAGCAGCTTGGGGACAGGGGCGGAGGGTACGCAGTATTTT	TRBD1	TRBJ2-3	15	TRBV5-1	.
CASGLVPGGYMNTEAFF	TGTGCTAGTGGTTTGGTACCGGGAGGGTACATGAACACTGAAGCTTTCTTT	.	TRBJ1-1	17	TRBV12-5	few
CASSPPTGAETQYF	TGTGCCAGCAGTCCCCCGACAGGGGCAGAGACCCAGTACTTC	TRBD1	TRBJ2-5	14	TRBV28	few
CASSPGSGSNQPQHF	TGTGCCAGCAGCCCTGGATCGGGTAGCAATCAGCCCCAGCATTTT	.	TRBJ1-5	15	TRBV7-9	.
CASSLDRVGYTF	TGTGCCAGCAGTTTGGACAGGGTTGGCTACACCTTC	TRBD1	TRBJ1-2	12	TRBV27	many
CASSFSGDTQETQYF	TGCGCCAGCAGCTTCTCGGGGGACACACAAGAGACCCAGTACTTC	.	TRBJ2-5	15	TRBV5-1	many
CSASRRGYTDTQYF	TGCAGTGCTAGTCGCAGGGGTTACACAGATACGCAGTATTTT	.	TRBJ2-3	14	TRBV20-1	few
CASSLGTGSREQYF	TGTGCCAGCAGCTTAGGGACAGGGTCTCGGGAGCAGTACTTC	TRBD1	TRBJ2-7	14	TRBV7-9	few
CASSPRRMDTEAFF	TGTGCCAGCAGCCCGAGAAGGATGGACACTGAAGCTTTCTTT	.	TRBJ1-1	14	TRBV12-3/TRBV12-4	.
CASSSSVGELFF	TGTGCCAGCAGCTCTAGCGTCGGGGAGCTGTTTTTT	.	TRBJ2-2	12	TRBV7-2	many
CSADWQNTGELFF	TGCAGCGCGGACTGGCAGAACACCGGGGAGCTGTTTTTT	.	TRBJ2-2	13	TRBV29-1	.
CATSRVGARQETQYF	TGTGCCACCAGCAGAGTAGGCGCAAGACAAGAGACCCAGTACTTC	.	TRBJ2-5	15	TRBV15	few
CASSFKSGSGPQHF	TGTGCCAGCAGTTTTAAATCAGGGAGTGGGCCCCAGCATTTT	.	TRBJ1-5	14	TRBV28	few
CASSWDRRSNYGYTF	TGCGCCAGCAGCTGGGACAGGCGTTCTAACTATGGCTACACCTTC	TRBD1	TRBJ1-2	15	TRBV5-1	few
CASSASGLAGDTEQFF	TGTGCCAGTAGTGCCTCGGGACTAGCGGGAGATACTGAGCAGTTCTTC	TRBD2	TRBJ2-1	16	TRBV19	.
CASSFGTGASGSMETQYF	TGTGCCAGCAGCTTCGGGACAGGGGCCAGCGGGAGCATGGAGACCCAGTACTTC	TRBD1	TRBJ2-5	18	TRBV11-2	few
CASSPVHGTGSYEQYF	TGTGCCAGCTCACCAGTACACGGGACCGGCTCCTACGAGCAGTACTTC	.	TRBJ2-7	16	TRBV18	.
CATSRVRETLYEQYF	TGTGCCACCAGCAGAGTCCGGGAGACACTCTACGAGCAGTACTTC	.	TRBJ2-7	15	TRBV15	.
CSARDVWEGGYTF	TGCAGTGCTAGAGATGTCTGGGAGGGCGGCTACACCTTC	.	TRBJ1-2	13	TRBV20-1	many
CASCQTSGSSSYNEQFF	TGTGCCAGCTGCCAAACTAGCGGGTCAAGCTCCTACAATGAGCAGTTCTTC	TRBD2	TRBJ2-1	17	TRBV3-1	.
CSAIPDGAPVYEQYF	TGCAGTGCTATACCGGATGGCGCGCCCGTCTACGAGCAGTACTTC	.	TRBJ2-7	15	TRBV20-1	.
CASSRRGLAQQGPYEQYF	TGCGCCAGCAGCCGTAGGGGACTAGCGCAACAGGGTCCCTACGAGCAGTACTTC	TRBD2	TRBJ2-7	18	TRBV4-3	.